This TCR beta chain was observed in a study of cytomegalovirus exposure and HLA in healthy donors. Study results and caveats: TCR clusters originating in the first cohort tended to co-occur in the roughly 130 validation repertoires, according to a later analysis. The authors enumerated 180 or so TCR beta chains as linked to cytomegalovirus. According to reports, the classifier identified cytomegalovirus status with high specificity and sensitivity. CMV antigen specificity of a few CMV-associated chains was confirmed in vitro.

TCRdb's copy holds only in-frame clones and misses some; the assay was immunoSEQ multiplex PCR. The top ten hold around an eighth of the sample, which has 200,000 or so clones, 84% seen once. Concerning this clone itself: Its antigen is as yet unknown.

V gave up 4 bases and J gave up 7 bases; unmatched junction bases: 14. This CDR3 is 16 amino acids long. Germline CDR1 SGHRS, CDR2 YFSETQ. Sequencing input: PBMCs. This TCR was sampled from a woman in her twenties or thirties in good health and CMV-seropositive. V and J are TRBV5-1 and TRBJ1-2; 9 positions match TRBD1. CDR3 nucleotides: TGCGCCAGCAGCGCGGCCGCCGGGACAGGGAATAGTGGCTACACCTTC. Its protein product is CASSAAAGTGNSGYTF. Combining the CDR3 with reference TRBV5-1 and TRBJ1-2 gives the whole variable domain KAGVTQTPRYLIKTRGQQVTLSCSPISGHRSVSWYQQTPGQGLQFLFEYFSETQRNKGNFPGRFSGRQFSNSRSEMNVSTLELGDSALYLCASSAAAGTGNSGYTFGSGTRLTVV.